This record concerns one T cell receptor (beta chain) sequence. Execution of the assay was at deep level. An even split of each subset's genomic DNA across several immunoSEQ plates was performed. It was 300 ng DNA, some 33,000 T cell genomes, that went into each replicate PCR of unsorted PBMC. Method: immunoSEQ multiplex PCR; TCRdb's copy keeps in-frame clones and lacks some. The repertoire holds about 490,000 clones, with less than 80% as singletons. The CDR3 is 13 amino acids. V lost 8 bases to trimming and J lost 5 bases; unmatched junction nucleotides: 3. Germline V gene sequence: CDR1 MNHNS, CDR2 SASEGT. The sample originates from a study of shared clonotypes between healthy human individuals. Study donors comprised healthy, HIV-negative adults devoid of recent acute infection or vaccination.

Specimen: PBMCs. The TCR comes from a woman aged 40-49 years in good health. Some clones in this sample may be carry-over from other donors' samples. The rearrangement links TRBV6-1 to TRBJ2-5; 12 bases align to TRBD1. CDR3 region: CASGTGGLETQYF. CDR3 nucleotides: TGTGCCAGCGGGACAGGGGGCTTGGAGACCCAGTACTTC.